This T cell receptor beta chain comes out of a study of OX40 agonist ivuxolimab in advanced cancers. Overall study context: Patients received the agonistic anti-OX40 (CD134) antibody ivuxolimab.

Whole-study results and caveats: Normalized expansion of T-cell clones was also low for some nonresponders. CD4+ and CD8+ blood T cells expanded clonally by week 6 at 0.1 to 3.0 mg/kg.

To note about this clone: Its specificity is unknown.

Profiling relied on immunoSEQ multiplex PCR, and the TCRdb table lists in-frame clones only, not all of them. The repertoire holds about 140,000 clones, with approximately 90% as singletons. The CDR3 totals 15 residues. Germline-derived CDR1 and CDR2 are SGDLS and YYNGEE. J lost 9 bases, V lost 4 bases, and 15 bases had no gene match. The chain employs TRBV9 and TRBJ1-2, with TRBD1 matching 7 bases. This specimen consisted of CD4+ or CD8+ T cells sorted from blood, obtained in a trial of the OX40 agonist ivuxolimab. This sequence originates from an adult with an advanced solid tumor such as melanoma, head and neck, liver or kidney cancer. The CDR3 region has the DNA TGTGCCAGCAGCCAACCTCAGGGGGGGTCGAATTGCTACACCTTC. This translates into CASSQPQGGSNCYTF.